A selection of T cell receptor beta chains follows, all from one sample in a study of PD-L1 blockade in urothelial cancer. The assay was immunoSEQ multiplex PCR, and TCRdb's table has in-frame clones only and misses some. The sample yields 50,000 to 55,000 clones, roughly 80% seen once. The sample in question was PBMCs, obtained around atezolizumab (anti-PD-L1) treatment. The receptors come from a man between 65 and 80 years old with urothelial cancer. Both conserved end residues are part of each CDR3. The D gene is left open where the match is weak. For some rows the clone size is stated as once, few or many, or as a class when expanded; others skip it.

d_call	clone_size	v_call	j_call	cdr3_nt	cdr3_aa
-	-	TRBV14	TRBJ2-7	TGTGCCAGCAGCCAAGTGGGGCGACCGACCTACGAGCAGTACTTC	CASSQVGRPTYEQYF
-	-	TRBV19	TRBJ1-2	TGTGCCAGTAGTATTGCCGGAGCTACTAACTATGGCTACACCTTC	CASSIAGATNYGYTF
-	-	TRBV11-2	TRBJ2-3	TGTGCCAGCAGCTTAGATCGGGGAGATACGCAGTATTTT	CASSLDRGDTQYF
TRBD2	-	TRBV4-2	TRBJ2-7	TGTGCCAGCAGCCAAGTAGGTAGCGGGAGGGCCTACGAGCAGTACTTC	CASSQVGSGRAYEQYF
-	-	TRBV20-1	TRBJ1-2	TGCAGTGCTAGTAAGGGGAATGGCTACACCTTC	CSASKGNGYTF
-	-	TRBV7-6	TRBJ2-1	TGTGCCAGCAGCTTAGCGCCGGGATCCTCTGGGAATGAGCAGTTCTTC	CASSLAPGSSGNEQFF
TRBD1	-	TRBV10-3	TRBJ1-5	TGTGCCATCAGTGAGTCGGGACAGCACAATCAGCCCCAGCATTTT	CAISESGQHNQPQHF
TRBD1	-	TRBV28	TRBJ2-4	TGTGCCAGCAGTAAACTTACAGGGGGTGGGGGCAAAAACATTCAGTACTTC	CASSKLTGGGGKNIQYF
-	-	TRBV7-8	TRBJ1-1	TGTGCCAGCAGCCCAGGGGTCGGAGTGTCTGAAGCTTTCTTT	CASSPGVGVSEAFF
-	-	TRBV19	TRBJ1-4	TGTGCCAGTAGCCAACAGGAATATAATGAAAAACTGTTTTTT	CASSQQEYNEKLFF
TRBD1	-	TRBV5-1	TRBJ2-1	TGCGCCAGCAGCTCGACAGGGGGCACCTACAATGAGCAGTTCTTC	CASSSTGGTYNEQFF
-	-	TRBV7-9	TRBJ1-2	TGTGCCAGCAGTTCGGGGGGGGTATATGGCTACACCTTC	CASSSGGVYGYTF
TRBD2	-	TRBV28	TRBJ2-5	TGTGCCAGCAGTTTAGGGACTAGCGGGAGTAGGGAGACCCAGTACTTC	CASSLGTSGSRETQYF
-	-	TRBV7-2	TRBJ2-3	TGTGCCAGCAGTCTCAAGCGACTCCAGAGCACAGATACGCAGTATTTT	CASSLKRLQSTDTQYF
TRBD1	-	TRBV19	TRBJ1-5	TGTGCCAGTAGTATCCTATCCGGGACAGGGGGCACCCTAGGCAATCAGCCCCAGCATTTT	CASSILSGTGGTLGNQPQHF
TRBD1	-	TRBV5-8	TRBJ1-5	TGTGCCAGCAGCCGGGGACAGGGGACATTGCATCAGCCCCAGCATTTT	CASSRGQGTLHQPQHF
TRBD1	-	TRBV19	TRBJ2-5	TGTGCCAGTAGTATAGGCCGGGACAGACAAGAGACCCAGTACTTC	CASSIGRDRQETQYF
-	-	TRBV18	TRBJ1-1	TGTGCCAGCTCACAATCGTCGTACACTGAAGCTTTCTTT	CASSQSSYTEAFF
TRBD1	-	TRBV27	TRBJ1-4	TGTGCCAGCAGTTTACTTACAGGGGGGAATGAAAAACTGTTTTTT	CASSLLTGGNEKLFF
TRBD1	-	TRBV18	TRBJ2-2	TGTGCCAGCTCACTTCAGGGGGACACCGGGGAGCTGTTTTTT	CASSLQGDTGELFF
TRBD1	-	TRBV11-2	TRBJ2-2	TGTGCCAGCAGCTTCGACAGGGACACCGGGGAGCTGTTTTTT	CASSFDRDTGELFF
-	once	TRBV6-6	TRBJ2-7	TGTGCCAGCAGTGCCTTCCAGTCCGAGCAGTACTTC	CASSAFQSEQYF
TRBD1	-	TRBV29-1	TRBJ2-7	TGCAGCATCCGGGACAGCTCCTACGAGCAGTACTTC	CSIRDSSYEQYF
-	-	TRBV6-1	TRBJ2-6	TGTGCCAGCAGCCCTTTGGAGACCGGGGCCAACGTCCTGACTTTC	CASSPLETGANVLTF
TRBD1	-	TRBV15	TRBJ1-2	TGTGCCACCAGCAGAGATGCGGACAGGGTTCGTGGCTACACCTTC	CATSRDADRVRGYTF
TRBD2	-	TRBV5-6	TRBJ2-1	TGTGCCAGCAGCTTCACGGGACTAGCGGGAGGCCGTGAGCAGTTCTTC	CASSFTGLAGGREQFF
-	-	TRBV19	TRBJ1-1	TGTGCCAGTAGGTACAACGCAATAAACACTGAAGCTTTCTTT	CASRYNAINTEAFF
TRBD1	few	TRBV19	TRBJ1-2	TGTGCCAGTAGTACCCGGACAGGGTTGGAGGGCTACACCTTC	CASSTRTGLEGYTF
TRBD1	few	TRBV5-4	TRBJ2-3	TGTGCCAGCAGCAGGATGACAGGGGGCAGGACAGATACGCAGTATTTT	CASSRMTGGRTDTQYF
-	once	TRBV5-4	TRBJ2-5	TGTGCCAGCAGCTTGGCCAGAGAGACCCAGTACTTC	CASSLARETQYF
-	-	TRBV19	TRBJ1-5	TGTGCCAGTAGTTTATCGGGGGAAGGCAATCAGCCCCAGCATTTT	CASSLSGEGNQPQHF
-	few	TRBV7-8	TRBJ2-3	TGTGCCAGCAGCCGGGAGACTAGCACAGATACGCAGTATTTT	CASSRETSTDTQYF
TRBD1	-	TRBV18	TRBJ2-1	TGTGCCAGCTCACCTGGGACAGGGATTAACAATGAGCAGTTCTTC	CASSPGTGINNEQFF
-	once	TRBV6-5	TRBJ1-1	TGTGCCAGCAGCCAAGACAGTAACACTGAAGCTTTCTTT	CASSQDSNTEAFF
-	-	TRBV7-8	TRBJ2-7	TGTGCCAGCAGCGCCTACAGGGTTTCTACTACCTACGAGCAGTACTTC	CASSAYRVSTTYEQYF
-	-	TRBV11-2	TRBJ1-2	TGTGCCAGCAGCCGTAACGGTCAGAGGGGCTACACCTTC	CASSRNGQRGYTF
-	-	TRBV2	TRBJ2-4	TGTGCCAGCAGGGCTACAGGGCTACCTCAGGACATTCAGTACTTC	CASRATGLPQDIQYF
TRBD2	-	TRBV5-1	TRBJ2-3	TGCGCCAGCAGCACAGGGACTAGGGTTATGGATACGCAGTATTTT	CASSTGTRVMDTQYF
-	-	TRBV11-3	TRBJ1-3	TGTGCCAGCAGCCCGCAGCCGGGAAATAGAGGAAACACCATATATTTT	CASSPQPGNRGNTIYF
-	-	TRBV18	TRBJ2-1	TGTGCCAGCTCACGGGGAGGGGGAACCAACTCCTACAATGAGCAGTTCTTC	CASSRGGGTNSYNEQFF
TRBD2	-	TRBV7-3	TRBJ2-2	TGTGCCAGCAGCCCCAATCCGGGACTAGGGTTAGGGGAGCTGTTTTTT	CASSPNPGLGLGELFF
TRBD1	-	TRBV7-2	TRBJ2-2	TGTGCCAGCAGCTTTATACAGGGGGAAGGCGGCACCGGGGAGCTGTTTTTT	CASSFIQGEGGTGELFF
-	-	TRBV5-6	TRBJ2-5	TGTGCCAGCAGGCCCACCCCGAGACAGGGTCTTGGCGGGAGGCAGACCCAGTACTTC	CASRPTPRQGLGGRQTQYF
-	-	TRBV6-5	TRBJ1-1	TGTGCCAGCAACACCCCCAACAGGGATACTGAAGCTTTCTTT	CASNTPNRDTEAFF
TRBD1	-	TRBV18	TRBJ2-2	TGTGCCAGCTCACCACCGGGACAGGGAACGAACACCGGGGAGCTGTTTTTT	CASSPPGQGTNTGELFF
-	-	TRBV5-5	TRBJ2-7	TGTGCCAGCAGCCCACGACAGGACTGGCGAGGGGAGCAGTACTTC	CASSPRQDWRGEQYF
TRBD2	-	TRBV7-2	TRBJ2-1	TGTGCCAGCAGCTTGAGAGCTAGCGGGTTTGGCAATGAGCAGTTCTTC	CASSLRASGFGNEQFF
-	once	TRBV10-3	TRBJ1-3	TGTGCCATCAGTCCCGAGGTCGGTCGAGACACCATATATTTT	CAISPEVGRDTIYF
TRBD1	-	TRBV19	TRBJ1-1	TGTGCCAGTACCAGGGGACAGGGGAACACTGAAGCTTTCTTT	CASTRGQGNTEAFF
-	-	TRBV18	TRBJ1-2	TGTGCCAGCTCACCACAGGGAGATGTGGGCTATGGCTACACCTTC	CASSPQGDVGYGYTF
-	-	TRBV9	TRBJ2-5	TGTGCCAGCAGCTGGGGCACAGGAGAGTTTGGGGAGACCCAGTACTTC	CASSWGTGEFGETQYF
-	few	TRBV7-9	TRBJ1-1	TGTGCCAGCAGCTCCCTACGGGGGGGCACTGAAGCTTTCTTT	CASSSLRGGTEAFF
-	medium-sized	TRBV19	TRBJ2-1	TGTGCCAGTAGTATTAGTCTAGCCTACAATGAGCAGTTCTTC	CASSISLAYNEQFF
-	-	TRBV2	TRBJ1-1	TGTGCCAGCAGTGAAGGGGGGCTCACTGAAGCTTTCTTT	CASSEGGLTEAFF